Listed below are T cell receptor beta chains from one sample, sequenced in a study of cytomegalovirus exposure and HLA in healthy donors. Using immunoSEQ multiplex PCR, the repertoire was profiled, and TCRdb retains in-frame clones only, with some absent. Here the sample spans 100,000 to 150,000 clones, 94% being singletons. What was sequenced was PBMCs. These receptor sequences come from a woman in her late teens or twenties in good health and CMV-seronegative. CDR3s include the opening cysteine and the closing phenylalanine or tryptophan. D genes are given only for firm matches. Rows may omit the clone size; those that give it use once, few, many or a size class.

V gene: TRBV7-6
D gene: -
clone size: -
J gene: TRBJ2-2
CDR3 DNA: TGTGCCAGCAGCTTAGCGTGGCCCGGGGCCGGGGAGCTGTTTTTT
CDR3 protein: CASSLAWPGAGELFF

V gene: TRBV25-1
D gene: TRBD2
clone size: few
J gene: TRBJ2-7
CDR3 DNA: TGTGCCAGCAGTGGTCTAGCGGGATCCTACGAGCAGTACTTC
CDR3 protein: CASSGLAGSYEQYF

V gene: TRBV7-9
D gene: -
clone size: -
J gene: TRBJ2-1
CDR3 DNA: TGTGCCAGCAGCTTAGGGCTAGCGAGTTCCTACAATGAGCAGTTCTTC
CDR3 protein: CASSLGLASSYNEQFF

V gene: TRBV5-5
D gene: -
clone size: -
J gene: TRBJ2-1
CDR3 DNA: TGTGCCAGCAGCTTGGTGTACGGCCAGGGTTTTTACAATGAGCAGTTCTTC
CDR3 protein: CASSLVYGQGFYNEQFF

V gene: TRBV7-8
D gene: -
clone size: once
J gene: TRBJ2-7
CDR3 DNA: TGTGCCAGCAGCCCACCGGCGGCCGACGAGCAGTACTTC
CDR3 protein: CASSPPAADEQYF

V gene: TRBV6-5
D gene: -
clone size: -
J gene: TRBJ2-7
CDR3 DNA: TGTGCCAGCAGGTACCTCCAGGGGGGAGTTTACGAGCAGTACTTC
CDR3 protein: CASRYLQGGVYEQYF

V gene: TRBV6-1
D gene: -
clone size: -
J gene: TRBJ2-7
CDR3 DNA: TGTGCCAGTGGAGGACTCTACGAGCAGTACTTC
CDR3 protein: CASGGLYEQYF

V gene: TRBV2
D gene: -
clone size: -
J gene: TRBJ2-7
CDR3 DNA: TGTGCCAGCAGTGTAATTGAGGCTCTTGGCGAGCAGTACTTC
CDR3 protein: CASSVIEALGEQYF

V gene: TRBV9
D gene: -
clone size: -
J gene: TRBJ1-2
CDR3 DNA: TGTGCCAGCAGCGACCGACCAACAGGGTCGTATGGCTACACCTTC
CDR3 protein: CASSDRPTGSYGYTF

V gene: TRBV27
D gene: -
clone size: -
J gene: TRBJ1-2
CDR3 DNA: TGTGCCAGCAGTTTCACAGCTAACTATGGCTACACCTTC
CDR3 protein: CASSFTANYGYTF

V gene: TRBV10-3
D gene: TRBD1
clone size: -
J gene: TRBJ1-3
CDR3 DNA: TGTGCCATCAGTGAGGGCAGGGGGCGCGAAAACACCATATATTTT
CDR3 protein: CAISEGRGRENTIYF

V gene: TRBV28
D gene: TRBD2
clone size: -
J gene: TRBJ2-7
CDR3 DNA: TGTGCCAGCAGTGACCTGTTTCATCTAGCGGGATCCTACGAGCAGTACTTC
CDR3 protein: CASSDLFHLAGSYEQYF

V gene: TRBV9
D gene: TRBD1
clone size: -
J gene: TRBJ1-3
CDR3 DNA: TGTGCCAGCAGCATCAGACAGGGTCCTGGAAACACCATATATTTT
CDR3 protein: CASSIRQGPGNTIYF

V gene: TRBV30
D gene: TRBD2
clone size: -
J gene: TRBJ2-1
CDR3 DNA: TGTGCCTGGAGTCCACCGGGACTAGCGGTTTCCCGCTACAATGAGCAGTTCTTC
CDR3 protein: CAWSPPGLAVSRYNEQFF

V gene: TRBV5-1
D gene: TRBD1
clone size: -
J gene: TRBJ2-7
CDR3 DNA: TGCGCCAGCAGGCCGACAGGGAATAGCGAGCAGTACTTC
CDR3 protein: CASRPTGNSEQYF

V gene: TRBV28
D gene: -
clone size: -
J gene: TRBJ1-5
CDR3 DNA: TGTGCCAGCGAGAGGCAGCTCAATCAGCCCCAGCATTTT
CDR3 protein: CASERQLNQPQHF

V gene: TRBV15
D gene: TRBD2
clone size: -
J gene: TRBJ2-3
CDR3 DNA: TGTGCCACCTGGGCGGGGGAGAGCACAGATACGCAGTATTTT
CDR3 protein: CATWAGESTDTQYF

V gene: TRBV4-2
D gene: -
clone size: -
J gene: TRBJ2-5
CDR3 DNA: TGTGCCAGCAGCCAGAGTGGGTCGGGATCGGTAAAGACCCAGTACTTC
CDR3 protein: CASSQSGSGSVKTQYF

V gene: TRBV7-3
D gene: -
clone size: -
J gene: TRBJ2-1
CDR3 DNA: TGTGCCAGCAGCTTAAAGTTCGAACAGGGCATAGGCAATGAGCAGTTCTTC
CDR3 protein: CASSLKFEQGIGNEQFF

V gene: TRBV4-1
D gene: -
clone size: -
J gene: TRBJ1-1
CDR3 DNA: TGCGCCAGCAGCCAAGACATGGGGGCCGAAGCTTTCTTT
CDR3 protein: CASSQDMGAEAFF

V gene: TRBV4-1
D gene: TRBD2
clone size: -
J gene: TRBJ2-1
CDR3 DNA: TGCGCCAGCAGCCACTCTCTAGCGGGGGGAAACAATGAGCAGTTCTTC
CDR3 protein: CASSHSLAGGNNEQFF

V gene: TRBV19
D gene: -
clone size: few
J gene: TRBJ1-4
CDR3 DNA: TGTGCCAGTAGTGCAGTAGGCAGGGCCACAGCGGGTAATGAAAAACTGTTTTTT
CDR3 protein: CASSAVGRATAGNEKLFF

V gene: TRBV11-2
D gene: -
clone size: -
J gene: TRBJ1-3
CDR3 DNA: TGTGCCAGCAGATTGAGAACTAGCTCTGGAAACACCATATATTTT
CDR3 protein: CASRLRTSSGNTIYF

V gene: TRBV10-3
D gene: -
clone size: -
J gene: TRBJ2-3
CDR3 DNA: TGTGCCATCAGTGAGTTACGGTTAGATACGCAGTATTTT
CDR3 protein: CAISELRLDTQYF

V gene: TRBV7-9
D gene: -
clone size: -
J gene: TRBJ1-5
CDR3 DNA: TGTGCCAGCAGCTTAGAGGGGGACGTCAAAGAGCCCCAGCATTTT
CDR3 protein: CASSLEGDVKEPQHF

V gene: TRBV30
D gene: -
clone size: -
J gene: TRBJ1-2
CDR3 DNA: TGTGCCTGGAGCCTGTCGGGGAACTATGGCTACACCTTC
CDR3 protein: CAWSLSGNYGYTF

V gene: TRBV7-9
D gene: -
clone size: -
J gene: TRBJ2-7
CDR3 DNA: TGTGCCAGCAGCTTCATACATTGGTACCAGCAGTACTTC
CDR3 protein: CASSFIHWYQQYF

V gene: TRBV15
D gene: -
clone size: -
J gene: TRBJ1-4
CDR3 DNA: TGTGCCACCAGCAGAGATCTACAGAATAATGAAAAACTGTTTTTT
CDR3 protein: CATSRDLQNNEKLFF

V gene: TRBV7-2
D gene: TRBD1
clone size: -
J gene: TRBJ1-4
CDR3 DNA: TGTGCCAGCAGCTTAGTTCCAGGGGGGCCCGCGAATGAAAAACTGTTTTTT
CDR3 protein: CASSLVPGGPANEKLFF

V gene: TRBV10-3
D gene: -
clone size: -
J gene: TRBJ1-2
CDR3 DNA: TGTGCCATAACAGGGACGAGCGGCTACACCTTC
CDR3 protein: CAITGTSGYTF

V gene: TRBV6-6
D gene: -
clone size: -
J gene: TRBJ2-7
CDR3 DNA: TGTGCCAGCAGTTACTCGAGAGACACCTTGTCGGAGCAGTACTTC
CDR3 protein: CASSYSRDTLSEQYF